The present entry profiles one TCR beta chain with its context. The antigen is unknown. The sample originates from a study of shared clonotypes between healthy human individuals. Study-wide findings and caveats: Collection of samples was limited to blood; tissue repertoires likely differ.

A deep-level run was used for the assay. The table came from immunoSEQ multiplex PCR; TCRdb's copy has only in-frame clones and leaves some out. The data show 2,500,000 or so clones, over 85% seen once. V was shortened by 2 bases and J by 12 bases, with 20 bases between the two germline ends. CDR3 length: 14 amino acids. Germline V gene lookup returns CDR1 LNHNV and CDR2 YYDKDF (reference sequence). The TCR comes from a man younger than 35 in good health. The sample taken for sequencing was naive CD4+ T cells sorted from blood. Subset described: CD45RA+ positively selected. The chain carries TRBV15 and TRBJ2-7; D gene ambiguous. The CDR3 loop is CATSRPDTVGPRYF. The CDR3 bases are TGTGCCACCAGCAGACCTGACACGGTTGGCCCGCGGTACTTC.